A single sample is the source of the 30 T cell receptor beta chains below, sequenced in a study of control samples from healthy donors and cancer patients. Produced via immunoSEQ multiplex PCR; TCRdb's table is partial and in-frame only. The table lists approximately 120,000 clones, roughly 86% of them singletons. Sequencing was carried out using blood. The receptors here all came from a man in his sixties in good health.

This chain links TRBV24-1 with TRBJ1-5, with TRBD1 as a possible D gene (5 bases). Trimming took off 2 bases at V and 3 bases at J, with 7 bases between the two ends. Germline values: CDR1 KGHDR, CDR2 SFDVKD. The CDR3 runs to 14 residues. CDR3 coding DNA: TGTGCCACCAGTGATTCAGGGATCAATCAGCCCCAGCATTTT. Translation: CATSDSGINQPQHF.

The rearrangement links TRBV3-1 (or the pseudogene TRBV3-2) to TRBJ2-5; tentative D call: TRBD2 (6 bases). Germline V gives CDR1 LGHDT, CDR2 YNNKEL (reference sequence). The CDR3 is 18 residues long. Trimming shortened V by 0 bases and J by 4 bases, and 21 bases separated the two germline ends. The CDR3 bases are TGTGCCAGCAGCCAAGATATGACCGGGTCCGGGGAGGTAGAGACCCAGTACTTC. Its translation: CASSQDMTGSGEVETQYF.

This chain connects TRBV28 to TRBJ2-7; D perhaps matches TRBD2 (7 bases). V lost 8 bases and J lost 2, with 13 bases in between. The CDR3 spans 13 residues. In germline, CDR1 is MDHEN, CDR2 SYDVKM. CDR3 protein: CASHGGGPYEQYF. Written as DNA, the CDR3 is TGTGCCAGCCACGGCGGGGGCCCCTACGAGCAGTACTTC.

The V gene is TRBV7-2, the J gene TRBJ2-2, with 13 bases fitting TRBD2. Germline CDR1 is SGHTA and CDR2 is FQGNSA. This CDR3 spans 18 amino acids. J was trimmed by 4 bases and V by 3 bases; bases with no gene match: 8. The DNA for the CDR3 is TGTGCCAGCAGCTTGGGACAAACTAGCGGGGGGGCCACCGGGGAGCTGTTTTTT. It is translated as CASSLGQTSGGATGELFF.

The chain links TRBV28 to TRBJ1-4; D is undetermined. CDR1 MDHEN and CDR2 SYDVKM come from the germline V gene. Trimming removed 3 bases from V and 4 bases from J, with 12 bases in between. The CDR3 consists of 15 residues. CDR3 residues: CASSFLQVDNEKLFF. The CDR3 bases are TGTGCCAGCAGTTTCCTCCAGGTCGATAATGAAAAACTGTTTTTT.

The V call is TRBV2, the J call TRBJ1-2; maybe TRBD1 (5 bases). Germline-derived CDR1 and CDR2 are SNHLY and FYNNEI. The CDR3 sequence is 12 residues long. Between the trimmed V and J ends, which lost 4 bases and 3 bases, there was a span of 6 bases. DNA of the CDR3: TGTGCCAGCAGTGGGGACTACTATGGCTACACCTTC. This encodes CASSGDYYGYTF.

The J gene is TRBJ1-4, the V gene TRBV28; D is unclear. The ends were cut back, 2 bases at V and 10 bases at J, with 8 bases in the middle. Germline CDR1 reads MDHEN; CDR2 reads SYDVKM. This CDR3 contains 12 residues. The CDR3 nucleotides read TGTGCCAGCAGTTTAAAGGGTGTAAAACTGTTTTTT. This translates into CASSLKGVKLFF.

CDR3 amino acids: CASSGDSGGAFGYTF. CDR3 DNA: TGTGCCAGCTCGGGCGATTCAGGGGGCGCGTTTGGCTACACCTTC. The chain uses TRBV18 and TRBJ1-2, with 8 bases fitting TRBD1. The V gene's germline CDR1 is KGHSH and CDR2 LQKENI. The CDR3 has 15 residues. Germline trimming cut 6 bases from V and 7 bases from J; bases unmatched to any gene: 13.

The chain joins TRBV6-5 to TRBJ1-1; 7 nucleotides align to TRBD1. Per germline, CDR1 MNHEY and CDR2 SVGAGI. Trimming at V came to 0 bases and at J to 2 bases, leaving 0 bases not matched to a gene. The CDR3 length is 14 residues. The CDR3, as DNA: TGTGCCAGCAGTTACTCAGGGGGCAACACTGAAGCTTTCTTT. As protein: CASSYSGGNTEAFF.

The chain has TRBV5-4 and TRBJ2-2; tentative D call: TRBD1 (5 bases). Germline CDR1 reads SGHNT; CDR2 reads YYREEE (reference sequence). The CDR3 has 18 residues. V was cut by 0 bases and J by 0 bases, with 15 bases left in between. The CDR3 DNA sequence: TGTGCCAGCAGCTTGGGGGGTGGGGCCCTAACGAACACCGGGGAGCTGTTTTTT. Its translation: CASSLGGGALTNTGELFF.

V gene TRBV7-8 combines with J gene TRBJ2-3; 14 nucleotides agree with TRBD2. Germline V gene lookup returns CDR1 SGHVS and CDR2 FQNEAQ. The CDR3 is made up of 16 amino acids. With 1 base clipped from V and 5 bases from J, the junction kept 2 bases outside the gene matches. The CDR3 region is CASSLGTSGGQDTQYF. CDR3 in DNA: TGTGCCAGCAGCTTAGGGACTAGCGGGGGGCAAGATACGCAGTATTTT.

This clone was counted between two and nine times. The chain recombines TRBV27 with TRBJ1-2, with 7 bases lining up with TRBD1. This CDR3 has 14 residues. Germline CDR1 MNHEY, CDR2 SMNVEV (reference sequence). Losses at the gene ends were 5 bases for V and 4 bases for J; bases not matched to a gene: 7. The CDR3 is CASSPTQGTYGYTF. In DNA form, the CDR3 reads TGTGCCAGCAGTCCGACACAGGGGACCTATGGCTACACCTTC.

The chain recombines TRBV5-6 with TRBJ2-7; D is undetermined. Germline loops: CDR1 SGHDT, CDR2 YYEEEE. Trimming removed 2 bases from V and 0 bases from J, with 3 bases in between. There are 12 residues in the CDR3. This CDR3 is CASSFGSYEQYF. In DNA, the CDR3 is TGTGCCAGCAGCTTCGGCTCCTACGAGCAGTACTTC.

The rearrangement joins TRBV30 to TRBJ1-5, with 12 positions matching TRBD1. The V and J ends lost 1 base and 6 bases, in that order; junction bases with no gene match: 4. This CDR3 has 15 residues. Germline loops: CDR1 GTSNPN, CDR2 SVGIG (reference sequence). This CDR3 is CAWSGGTGGSQPQHF. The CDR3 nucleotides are TGTGCCTGGAGTGGCGGGACAGGGGGCAGTCAGCCCCAGCATTTT.

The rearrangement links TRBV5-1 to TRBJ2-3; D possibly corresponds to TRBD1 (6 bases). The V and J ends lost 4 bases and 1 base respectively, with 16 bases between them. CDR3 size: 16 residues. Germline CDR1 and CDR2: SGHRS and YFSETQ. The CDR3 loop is CASSPQAAGGTDTQYF. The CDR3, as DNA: TGCGCCAGCAGCCCCCAAGCGGCAGGGGGCACAGATACGCAGTATTTT. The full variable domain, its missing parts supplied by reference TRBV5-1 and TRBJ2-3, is KAGVTQTPRYLIKTRGQQVTLSCSPISGHRSVSWYQQTPGQGLQFLFEYFSETQRNKGNFPGRFSGRQFSNSRSEMNVSTLELGDSALYLCASSPQAAGGTDTQYFGPGTRLTVL.

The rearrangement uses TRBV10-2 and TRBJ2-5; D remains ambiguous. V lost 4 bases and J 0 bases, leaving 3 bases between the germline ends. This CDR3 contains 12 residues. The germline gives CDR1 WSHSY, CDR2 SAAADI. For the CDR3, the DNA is TGCGCCAGCAGTGGGAACCAAGAGACCCAGTACTTC. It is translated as CASSGNQETQYF.

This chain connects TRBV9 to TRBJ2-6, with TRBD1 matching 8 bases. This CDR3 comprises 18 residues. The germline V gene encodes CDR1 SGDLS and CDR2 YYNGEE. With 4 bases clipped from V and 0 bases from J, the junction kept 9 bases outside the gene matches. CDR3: CASSTQGQASSGANVLTF. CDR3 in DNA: TGTGCCAGCAGCACGCAGGGACAGGCCAGCTCTGGGGCCAACGTCCTGACTTTC.

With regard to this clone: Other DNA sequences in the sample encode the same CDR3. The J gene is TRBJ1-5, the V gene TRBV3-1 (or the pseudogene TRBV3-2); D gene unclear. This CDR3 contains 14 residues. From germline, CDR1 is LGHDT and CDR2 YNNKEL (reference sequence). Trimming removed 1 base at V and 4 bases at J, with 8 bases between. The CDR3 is CASSQGLGNQPQHF. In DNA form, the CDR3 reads TGTGCCAGCAGCCAAGGGCTGGGGAATCAGCCCCAGCATTTT.

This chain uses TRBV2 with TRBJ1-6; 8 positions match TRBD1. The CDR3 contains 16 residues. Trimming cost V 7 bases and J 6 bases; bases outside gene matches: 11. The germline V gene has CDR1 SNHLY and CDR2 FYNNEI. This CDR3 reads CASTPQGATTNSPLHF. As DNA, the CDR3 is TGTGCCAGCACCCCCCAGGGGGCGACGACTAATTCACCCCTCCACTTT.

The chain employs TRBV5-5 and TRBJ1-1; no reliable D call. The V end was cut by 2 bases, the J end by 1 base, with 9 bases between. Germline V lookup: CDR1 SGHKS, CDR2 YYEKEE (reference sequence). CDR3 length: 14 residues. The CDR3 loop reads CASSFLERNTEAFF. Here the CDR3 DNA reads TGTGCCAGCAGCTTCCTAGAGAGGAACACTGAAGCTTTCTTT.

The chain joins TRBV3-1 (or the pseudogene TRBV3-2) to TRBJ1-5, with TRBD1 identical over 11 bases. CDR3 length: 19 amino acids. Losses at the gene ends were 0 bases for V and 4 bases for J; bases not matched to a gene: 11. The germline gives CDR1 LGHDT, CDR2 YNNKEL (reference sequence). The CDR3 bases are TGTGCCAGCAGCCAAGAAAGTAGGACAGGGGGCTTATTGAATCAGCCCCAGCATTTT. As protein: CASSQESRTGGLLNQPQHF.

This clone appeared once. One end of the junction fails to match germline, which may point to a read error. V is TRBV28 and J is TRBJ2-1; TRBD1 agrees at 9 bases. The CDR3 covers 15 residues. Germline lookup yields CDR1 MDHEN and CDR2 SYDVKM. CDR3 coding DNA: TGTGTCAGCAGTTTATTCGGGACAGGGAACAATGAGCAGTTCTTC. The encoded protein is CVSSLFGTGNNEQFF.

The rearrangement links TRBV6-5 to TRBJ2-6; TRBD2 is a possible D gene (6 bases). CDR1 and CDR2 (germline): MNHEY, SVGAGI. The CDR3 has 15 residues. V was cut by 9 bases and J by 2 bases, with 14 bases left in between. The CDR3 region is CARTRRGAGANVLTF. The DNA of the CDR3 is TGTGCCAGAACTAGGCGGGGAGCTGGGGCCAACGTCCTGACTTTC.

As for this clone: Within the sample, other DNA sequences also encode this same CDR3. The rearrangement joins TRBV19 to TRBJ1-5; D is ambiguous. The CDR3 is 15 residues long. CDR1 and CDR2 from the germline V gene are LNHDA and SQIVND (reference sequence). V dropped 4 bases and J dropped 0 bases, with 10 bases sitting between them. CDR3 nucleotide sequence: TGTGCCAGTAGTACTTCTGGGAATAGCAATCAGCCCCAGCATTTT. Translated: CASSTSGNSNQPQHF.

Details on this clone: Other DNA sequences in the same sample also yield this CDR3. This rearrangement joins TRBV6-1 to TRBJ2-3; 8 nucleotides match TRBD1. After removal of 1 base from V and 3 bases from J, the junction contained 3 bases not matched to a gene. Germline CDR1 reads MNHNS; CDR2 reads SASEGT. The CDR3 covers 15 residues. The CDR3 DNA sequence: TGTGCCAGCAGTGAAGGGACAGGGTATACAGATACGCAGTATTTT. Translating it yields CASSEGTGYTDTQYF.

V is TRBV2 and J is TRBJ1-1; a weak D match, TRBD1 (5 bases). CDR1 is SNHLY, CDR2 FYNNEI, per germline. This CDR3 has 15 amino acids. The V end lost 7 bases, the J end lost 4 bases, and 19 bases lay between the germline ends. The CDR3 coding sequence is TGTGCCAGCATGGCCCAAGCAGGGAGGACCACTGAAGCTTTCTTT. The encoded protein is CASMAQAGRTTEAFF.

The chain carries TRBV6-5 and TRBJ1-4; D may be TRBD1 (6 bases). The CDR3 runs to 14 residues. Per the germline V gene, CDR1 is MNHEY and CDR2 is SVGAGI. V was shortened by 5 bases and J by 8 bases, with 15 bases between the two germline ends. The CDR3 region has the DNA TGTGCCAGCAGTCGACAGGAGGGGGGGGAAAAACTGTTTTTT. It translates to CASSRQEGGEKLFF.

The CDR3 loop is CASSSSASGGVVVYEQYF. In DNA, the CDR3 is TGTGCCAGCAGCTCTTCGGCTAGCGGGGGGGTGGTTGTGTACGAGCAGTACTTC. The chain recombines TRBV11-2 with TRBJ2-7, with TRBD2 matching 12 bases. The trim removed 4 bases at V and 4 bases at J, leaving 14 bases unmatched. The germline V gene encodes CDR1 SGHAT and CDR2 FQNNGV. The CDR3 covers 18 residues.

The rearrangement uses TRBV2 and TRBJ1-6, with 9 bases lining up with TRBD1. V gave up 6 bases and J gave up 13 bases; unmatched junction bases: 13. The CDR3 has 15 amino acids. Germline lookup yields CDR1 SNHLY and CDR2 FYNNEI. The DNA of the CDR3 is TGTGCCAGCAGACCCATTGGACAGGGGAAGGTTCCCCTCCACTTT. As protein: CASRPIGQGKVPLHF.

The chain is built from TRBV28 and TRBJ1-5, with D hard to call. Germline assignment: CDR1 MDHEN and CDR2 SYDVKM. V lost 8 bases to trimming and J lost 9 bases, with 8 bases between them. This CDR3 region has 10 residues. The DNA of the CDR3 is TGTGCCAGCGGGGTTTGGCCCCAGCATTTT. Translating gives CASGVWPQHF.